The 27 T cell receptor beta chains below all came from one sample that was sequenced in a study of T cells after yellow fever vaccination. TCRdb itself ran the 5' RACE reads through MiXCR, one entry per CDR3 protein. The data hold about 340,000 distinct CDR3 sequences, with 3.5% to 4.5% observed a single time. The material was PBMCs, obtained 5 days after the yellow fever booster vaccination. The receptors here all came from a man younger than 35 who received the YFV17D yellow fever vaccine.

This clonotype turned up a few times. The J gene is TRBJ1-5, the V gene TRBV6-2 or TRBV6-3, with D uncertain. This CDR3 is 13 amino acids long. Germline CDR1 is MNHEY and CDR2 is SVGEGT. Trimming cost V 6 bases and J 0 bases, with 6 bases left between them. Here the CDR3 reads CASSRHSNQPQHF. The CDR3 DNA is TGTGCCAGCAGCCGTCATAGCAATCAGCCCCAGCATTTT.

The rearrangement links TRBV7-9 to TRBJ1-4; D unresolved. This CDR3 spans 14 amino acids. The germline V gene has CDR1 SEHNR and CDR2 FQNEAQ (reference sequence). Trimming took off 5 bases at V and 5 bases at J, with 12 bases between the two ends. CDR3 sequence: CASSKGYGNEKLFF. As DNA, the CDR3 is TGTGCCAGCAGCAAAGGGTACGGGAATGAAAAACTGTTTTTT.

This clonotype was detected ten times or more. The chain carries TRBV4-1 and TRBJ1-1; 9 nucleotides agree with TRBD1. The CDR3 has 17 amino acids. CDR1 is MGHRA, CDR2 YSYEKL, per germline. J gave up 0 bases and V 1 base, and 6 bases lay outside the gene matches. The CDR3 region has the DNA TGCGCCAGCAGCCAAGCGCTTCGGACAGGGGTGAACACTGAAGCTTTCTTT. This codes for CASSQALRTGVNTEAFF.

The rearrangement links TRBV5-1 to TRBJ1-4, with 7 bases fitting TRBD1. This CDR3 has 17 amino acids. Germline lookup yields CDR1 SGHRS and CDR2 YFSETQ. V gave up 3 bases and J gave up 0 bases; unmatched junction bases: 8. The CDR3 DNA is TGCGCCAGCAGCTCCGGCGGGCAGGGGGCAACTAATGAAAAACTGTTTTTT. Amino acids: CASSSGGQGATNEKLFF.

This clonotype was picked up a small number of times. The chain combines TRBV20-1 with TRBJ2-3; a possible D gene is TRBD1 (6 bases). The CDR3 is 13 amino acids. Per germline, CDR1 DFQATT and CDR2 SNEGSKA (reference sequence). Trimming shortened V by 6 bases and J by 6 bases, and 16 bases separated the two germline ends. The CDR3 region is CSAGAAHPDTQYF. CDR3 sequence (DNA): TGCAGTGCGGGGGCTGCCCACCCGGATACGCAGTATTTT.

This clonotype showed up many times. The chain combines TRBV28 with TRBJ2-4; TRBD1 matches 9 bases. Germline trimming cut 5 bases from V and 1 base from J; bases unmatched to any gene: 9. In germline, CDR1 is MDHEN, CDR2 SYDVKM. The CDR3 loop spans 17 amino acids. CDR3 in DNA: TGTGCCAGCAGTGGGGCCGGGACAGGGTTGGCCAAAAACATTCAGTACTTC. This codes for CASSGAGTGLAKNIQYF.

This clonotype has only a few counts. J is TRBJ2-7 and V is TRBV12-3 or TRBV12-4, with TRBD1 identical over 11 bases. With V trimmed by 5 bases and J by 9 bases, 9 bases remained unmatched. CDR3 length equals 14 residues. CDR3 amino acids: CASSPDRGRAGQYF. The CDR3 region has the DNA TGTGCCAGCAGTCCGGACAGGGGGCGCGCTGGGCAGTACTTC.

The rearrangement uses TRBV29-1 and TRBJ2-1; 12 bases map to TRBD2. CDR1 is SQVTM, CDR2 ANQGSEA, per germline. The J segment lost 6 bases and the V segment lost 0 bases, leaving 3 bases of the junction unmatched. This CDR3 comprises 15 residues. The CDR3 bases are TGCAGCGTTGAAGATATGACTAGCGGGGGCAATGAGCAGTTCTTC. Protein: CSVEDMTSGGNEQFF.

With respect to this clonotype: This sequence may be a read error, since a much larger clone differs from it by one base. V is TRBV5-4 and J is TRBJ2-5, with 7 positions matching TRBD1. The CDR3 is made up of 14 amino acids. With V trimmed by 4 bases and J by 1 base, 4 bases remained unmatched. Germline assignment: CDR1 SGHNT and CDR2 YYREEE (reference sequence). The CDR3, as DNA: TGTGCCAGCAGCCCGGGACAGATCCAAGAGACCCAGTACTTC. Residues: CASSPGQIQETQYF.

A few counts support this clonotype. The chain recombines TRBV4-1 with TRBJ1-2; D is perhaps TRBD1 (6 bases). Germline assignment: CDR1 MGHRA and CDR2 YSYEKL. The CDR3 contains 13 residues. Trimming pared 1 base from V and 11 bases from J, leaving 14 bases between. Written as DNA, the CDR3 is TGCGCCAGCAGCCAAGTCCAGGGGTCGCGGTACACCTTC. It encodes CASSQVQGSRYTF.

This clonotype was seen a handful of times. CDR3 in DNA: TGTGCCAGCAGCTTCAAGGGGACGGGGCGGCTTCAGTACGTC. Residues: CASSFKGTGRLQYV. V gene TRBV7-2 combines with J gene TRBJ2-7, with D perhaps given as TRBD1 or TRBD2 (5 bases each). The V end lost 3 bases, the J end lost 10 bases, and 19 bases lay between the germline ends. Germline lookup yields CDR1 SGHTA and CDR2 FQGNSA. The CDR3 totals 14 residues.

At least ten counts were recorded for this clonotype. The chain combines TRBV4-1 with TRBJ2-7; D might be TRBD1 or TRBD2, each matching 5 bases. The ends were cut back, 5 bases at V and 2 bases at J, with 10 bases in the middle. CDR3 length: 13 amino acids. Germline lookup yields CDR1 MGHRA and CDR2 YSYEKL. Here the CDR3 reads CASSSGDAYEQYF. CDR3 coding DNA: TGCGCCAGCAGCTCCGGGGACGCCTACGAGCAGTACTTC.

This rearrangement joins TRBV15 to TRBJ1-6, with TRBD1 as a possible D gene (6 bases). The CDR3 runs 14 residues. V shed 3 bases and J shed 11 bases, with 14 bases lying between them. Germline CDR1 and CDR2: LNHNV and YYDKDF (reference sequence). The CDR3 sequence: CATSREQGFAPLHF. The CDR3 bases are TGTGCCACCAGCAGGGAACAGGGATTTGCACCCCTCCACTTT.

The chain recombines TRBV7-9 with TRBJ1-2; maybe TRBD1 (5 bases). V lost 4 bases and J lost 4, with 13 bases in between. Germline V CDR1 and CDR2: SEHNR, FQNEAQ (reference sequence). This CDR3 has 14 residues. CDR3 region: CASSYRQRSYGYTF. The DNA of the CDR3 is TGTGCCAGCAGCTACCGACAGAGAAGCTATGGCTACACCTTC.

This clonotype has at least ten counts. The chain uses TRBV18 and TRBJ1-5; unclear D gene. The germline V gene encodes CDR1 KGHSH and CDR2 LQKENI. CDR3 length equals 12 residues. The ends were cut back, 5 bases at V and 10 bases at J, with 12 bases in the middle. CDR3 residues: CASSKPGGPQHF. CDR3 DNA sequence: TGTGCCAGCTCAAAACCGGGCGGACCCCAGCATTTT.

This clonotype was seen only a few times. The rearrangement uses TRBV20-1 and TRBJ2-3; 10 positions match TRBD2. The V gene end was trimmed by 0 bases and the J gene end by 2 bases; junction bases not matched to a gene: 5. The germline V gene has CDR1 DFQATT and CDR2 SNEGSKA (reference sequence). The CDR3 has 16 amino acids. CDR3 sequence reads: CSARELTSGVTDTQYF. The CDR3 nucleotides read TGCAGTGCTAGAGAGCTAACTAGCGGGGTCACAGATACGCAGTATTTT.

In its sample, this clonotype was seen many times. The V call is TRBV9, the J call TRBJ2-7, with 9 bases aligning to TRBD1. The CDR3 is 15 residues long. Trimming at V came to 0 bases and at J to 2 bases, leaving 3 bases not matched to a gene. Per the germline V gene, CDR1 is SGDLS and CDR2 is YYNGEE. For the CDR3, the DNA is TGTGCCAGCAGCGTAGCCGGGACAGGGACCTACGAGCAGTACTTC. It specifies CASSVAGTGTYEQYF.

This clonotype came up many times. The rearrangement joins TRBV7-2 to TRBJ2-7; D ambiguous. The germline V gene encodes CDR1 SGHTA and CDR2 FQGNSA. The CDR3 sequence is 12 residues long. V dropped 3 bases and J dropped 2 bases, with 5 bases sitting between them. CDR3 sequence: CASSFYAYEQYF. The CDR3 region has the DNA TGTGCCAGCAGCTTTTATGCCTACGAGCAGTACTTC.

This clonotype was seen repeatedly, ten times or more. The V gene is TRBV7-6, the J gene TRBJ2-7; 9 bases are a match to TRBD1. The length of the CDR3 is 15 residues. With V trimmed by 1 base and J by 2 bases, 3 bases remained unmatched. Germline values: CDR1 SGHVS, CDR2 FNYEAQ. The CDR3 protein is CASSLEWTGAYEQYF. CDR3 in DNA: TGTGCCAGCAGCTTAGAGTGGACAGGGGCCTACGAGCAGTACTTC.

As DNA, the CDR3 is TGTGCCAGCAGTCACCCCCCCGCCTACAATGAGCAGTTCTTC. It codes for CASSHPPAYNEQFF. This rearrangement joins TRBV12-3 or TRBV12-4 to TRBJ2-1; D gene ambiguous. This CDR3 spans 14 amino acids. With 5 bases removed from V and 2 bases from J, the gap between germline ends came to 10 bases.

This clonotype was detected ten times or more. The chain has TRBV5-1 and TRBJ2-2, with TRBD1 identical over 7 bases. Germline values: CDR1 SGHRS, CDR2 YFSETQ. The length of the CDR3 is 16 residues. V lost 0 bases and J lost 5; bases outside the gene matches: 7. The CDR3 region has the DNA TGCGCCAGCAGCTTGGATCCAGGGGGAACGACCGGGGAGCTGTTTTTT. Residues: CASSLDPGGTTGELFF.

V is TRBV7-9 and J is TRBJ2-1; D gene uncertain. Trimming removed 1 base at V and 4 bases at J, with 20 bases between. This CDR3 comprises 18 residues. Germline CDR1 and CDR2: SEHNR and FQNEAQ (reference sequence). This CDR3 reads CASSLGRAGERYYNEQFF. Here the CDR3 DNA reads TGTGCCAGCAGCTTAGGCCGGGCCGGAGAACGATATTACAATGAGCAGTTCTTC.

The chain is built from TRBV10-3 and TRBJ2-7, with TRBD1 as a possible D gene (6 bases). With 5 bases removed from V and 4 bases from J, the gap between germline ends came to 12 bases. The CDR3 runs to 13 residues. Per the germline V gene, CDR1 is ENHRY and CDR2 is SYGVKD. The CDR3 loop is CAISRSGEYEQYF. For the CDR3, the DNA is TGTGCCATCAGTCGATCAGGGGAGTACGAGCAGTACTTC.

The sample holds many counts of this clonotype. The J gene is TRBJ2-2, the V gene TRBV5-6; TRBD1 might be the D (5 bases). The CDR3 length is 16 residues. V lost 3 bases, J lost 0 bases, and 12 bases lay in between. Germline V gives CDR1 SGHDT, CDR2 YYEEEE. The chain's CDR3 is CASSSETDTNTGELFF. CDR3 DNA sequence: TGTGCCAGCAGCTCTGAGACAGATACGAACACCGGGGAGCTGTTTTTT.

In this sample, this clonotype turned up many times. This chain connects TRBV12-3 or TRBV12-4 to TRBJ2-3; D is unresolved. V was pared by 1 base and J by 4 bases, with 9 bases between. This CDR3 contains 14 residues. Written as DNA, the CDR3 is TGTGCCAGCAGTTTAGGCAGAACAGCAGATACGCAGTATTTT. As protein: CASSLGRTADTQYF.

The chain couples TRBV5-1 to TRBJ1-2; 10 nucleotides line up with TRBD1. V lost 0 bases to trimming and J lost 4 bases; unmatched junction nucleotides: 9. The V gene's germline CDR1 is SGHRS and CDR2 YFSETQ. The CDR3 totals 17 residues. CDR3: CASSLGQGASDTYGYTF. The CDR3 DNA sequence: TGCGCCAGCAGCTTGGGACAGGGGGCATCAGATACCTATGGCTACACCTTC.

The CDR3 DNA follows: TGTGCCAGCAGCCTAGGGAAGGGTTACCAAGAGACCCAGTACTTC. Protein: CASSLGKGYQETQYF. The V and J genes are TRBV14 and TRBJ2-5; D gene unclear. Trimming cost V 4 bases and J 0 bases, with 12 bases left between them. Germline V gene lookup returns CDR1 SGHDN and CDR2 FVKESK. The CDR3 is 15 amino acids.